This TCR beta chain was identified during a study of ipilimumab plus nivolumab after autologous stem cell transplantation. At the level of the study: Patients received a median of roughly 5 ipilimumab and 8 or 9 nivolumab doses.

Germline V gene lookup returns CDR1 SGHTA and CDR2 FQGNSA. CDR3 length: 15 residues. V lost 5 bases, J lost 6 bases, and 8 bases stayed unmatched. TCRdb's copy holds only in-frame clones and misses some; the assay was immunoSEQ multiplex PCR. The sample carries over 35,000 clones, approximately 92% recorded once. This sequence was found in a male donor with multiple myeloma. The chain combines TRBV7-2 with TRBJ2-3, with 10 bases lining up with TRBD2. Material: PBMCs, obtained in a trial of ipilimumab plus nivolumab as post-transplant consolidation. Written as DNA, the CDR3 is TGTGCCAGCAGCCTCACCATTAGCGGGGGGGATACGCAGTATTTT. It specifies CASSLTISGGDTQYF.